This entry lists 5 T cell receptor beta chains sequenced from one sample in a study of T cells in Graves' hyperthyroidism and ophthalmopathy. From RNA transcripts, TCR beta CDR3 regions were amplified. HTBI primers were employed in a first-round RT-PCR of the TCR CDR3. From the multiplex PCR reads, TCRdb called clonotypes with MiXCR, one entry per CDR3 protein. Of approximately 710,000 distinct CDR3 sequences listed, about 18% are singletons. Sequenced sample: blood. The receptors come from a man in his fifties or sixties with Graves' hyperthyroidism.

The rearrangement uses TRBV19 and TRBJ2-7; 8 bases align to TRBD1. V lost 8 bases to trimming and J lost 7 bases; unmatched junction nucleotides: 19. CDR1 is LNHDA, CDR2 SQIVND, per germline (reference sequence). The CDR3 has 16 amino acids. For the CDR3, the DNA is TGTGCCAGTTCGTGGGCGCATCCGGGACAGGCCAGAGAGCAGTACTTC. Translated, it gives CASSWAHPGQAREQYF.

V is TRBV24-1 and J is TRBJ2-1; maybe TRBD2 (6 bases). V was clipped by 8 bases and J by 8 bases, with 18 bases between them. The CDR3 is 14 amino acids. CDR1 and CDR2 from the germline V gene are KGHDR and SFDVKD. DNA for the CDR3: TGTGCCACCAATTCCGGGATAGCGGAGTATGAGCAGTTCTTC. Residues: CATNSGIAEYEQFF.

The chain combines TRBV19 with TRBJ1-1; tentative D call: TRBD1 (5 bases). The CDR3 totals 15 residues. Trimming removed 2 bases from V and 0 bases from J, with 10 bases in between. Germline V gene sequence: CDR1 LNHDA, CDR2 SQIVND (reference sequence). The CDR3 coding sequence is TGTGCCAGTAGTATACAGCCGGGACTGAACACTGAAGCTTTCTTT. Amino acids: CASSIQPGLNTEAFF.

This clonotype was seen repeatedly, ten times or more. The CDR3 reads CASSPGQGAEAFF. Here the CDR3 DNA reads TGTGCCAGCAGCCCCGGACAGGGAGCTGAAGCTTTCTTT. The chain links TRBV28 to TRBJ1-1; 8 bases align to TRBD1. CDR3 length equals 13 residues. V dropped 6 bases and J dropped 6; count of bases not matched to a gene: 6. CDR1 is MDHEN, CDR2 SYDVKM, per germline.

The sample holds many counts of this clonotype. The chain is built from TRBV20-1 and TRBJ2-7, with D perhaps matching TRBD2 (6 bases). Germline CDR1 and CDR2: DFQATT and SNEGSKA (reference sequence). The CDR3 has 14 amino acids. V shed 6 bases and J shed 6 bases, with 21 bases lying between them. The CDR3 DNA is TGCAGTGCCCCACCCCTAGGAGGGGCAGGCGAGCAGTACTTC. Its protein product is CSAPPLGGAGEQYF.